Sequencing of this TCR beta chain was carried out in a study of blood T cell repertoires in COVID-19. As for the study in general: From the United States, Italy and Spain came samples of acute and convalescent COVID-19.

V shed 0 bases and J shed 8 bases, with 25 bases lying between them. CDR1 MNHEY and CDR2 SMNVEV come from the germline V gene (reference sequence). The CDR3 consists of 18 residues. Data came from immunoSEQ multiplex PCR; TCRdb stores just in-frame clones and leaves some out. In the table there are roughly 170,000 clones, approximately 86% of which are singletons. The sequencing input was peripheral blood. This receptor was identified in a man aged 35-49 years with active or convalescent COVID-19. V is TRBV27 and J is TRBJ1-2; D gene ambiguous. CDR3 in amino acids: CASSLSTLGEGGLGGYTF. In DNA form, the CDR3 reads TGTGCCAGCAGTTTATCCACTCTGGGCGAGGGTGGATTGGGCGGCTACACCTTC.